This T cell receptor beta chain was retrieved from a study of long-term antiretroviral therapy in people with HIV. Study results and caveats: It was not possible to obtain data on ART adherence, viral resistance or therapy changes. HIV repertoires had narrower CDR3 length ranges than controls. Upon ART, diversity increased but remained lower than transplant donor controls.

Regarding this clone: No antigen is known for it.

Survey-level resolution applied to immunoSEQ assay v3.0. Clones were sequenced by immunoSEQ multiplex PCR, and TCRdb holds only the in-frame ones, with some missing. The repertoire includes about 40,000 clones, approximately 87% of them detected once, and 3.5% to 4.5% sits in the top ten. The V and J ends lost 1 base and 2 bases respectively, with 14 bases between them. The CDR3 runs to 16 residues. Germline CDR1 reads SEHNR; CDR2 reads FQNEAQ (reference sequence). No fewer than two post-ART and no fewer than one pre-ART PBMC samples existed for each donor. This sequence joins TRBV7-9 and TRBJ2-5; D remains ambiguous. The sample in question was unsorted PBMCs, obtained 1.2 years after starting antiretroviral therapy. The sequence was collected from a woman between 45 and 60 years old with HIV. CDR3 in DNA: TGTGCCAGCAGCTTAGGAGTGGGTCAAGGTCAAGAGACCCAGTACTTC. It yields the protein CASSLGVGQGQETQYF. The variable domain in full, with the rest retrieved from reference TRBV7-9 and TRBJ2-5, is DTGVSQNPRHKITKRGQNVTFRCDPISEHNRLYWYRQTLGQGPEFLTYFQNEAQLEKSRLLSDRFSAERPKGSFSTLEIQRTEQGDSAMYLCASSLGVGQGQETQYFGPGTRLLVL.